Below, 28 T cell receptor beta chains from the same sample are listed, as sequenced in a study of identical twins. TCRdb ran MiXCR on the 5' RACE reads and lists one entry per CDR3 protein. The table records more than 1.5 million distinct CDR3 sequences, around 33% of them present only once. The sequencing input was cord blood. The receptors derive from a newborn girl in good health.

In the case of this clonotype: A junction boundary mismatches the germline segment, possibly from a read error. The chain is built from TRBV7-2 and TRBJ2-7; D call uncertain. This CDR3 comprises 13 residues. The germline CDR1 and CDR2 sequences are SGHTA and FQGNSA. Here the CDR3 DNA reads TGTGCCAGCAGCTTAGCCCACTCCTGCGAGCAGTACTTC. It encodes CASSLAHSCEQYF.

This clonotype occurred a few times. V and J are TRBV19 and TRBJ1-5, with D possibly matching TRBD1 (6 bases). The germline V gene encodes CDR1 LNHDA and CDR2 SQIVND (reference sequence). The CDR3 runs to 16 residues. The germline V and J ends were trimmed by 9 bases and 1 base, with 19 bases remaining between them. DNA of the CDR3: TGTGCCAGCAACCCTTGGCAGGGGATCAGCAATCAGCCCCAGCATTTT. It specifies CASNPWQGISNQPQHF.

This clonotype was picked up a small number of times. The V call is TRBV7-9, the J call TRBJ2-1; TRBD2 agrees at 7 bases. After removal of 3 bases from V and 2 bases from J, the junction contained 1 base not matched to a gene. CDR3 size: 14 residues. Germline V gives CDR1 SEHNR, CDR2 FQNEAQ (reference sequence). The CDR3 sequence is CASSFTSAYNEQFF. CDR3 coding DNA: TGTGCCAGCAGCTTTACTAGCGCCTACAATGAGCAGTTCTTC.

The chain couples TRBV5-1 to TRBJ2-5, with TRBD2 matching 7 bases. In germline, CDR1 is SGHRS, CDR2 YFSETQ. CDR3 size: 14 residues. V shed 4 bases, J shed 11 bases, and the junction held 14 bases outside the gene matches. CDR3 in amino acids: CASSLADVSNEQYF. In DNA form, the CDR3 reads TGCGCCAGCAGCCTAGCGGACGTGTCAAATGAGCAGTACTTC.

This chain connects TRBV20-1 to TRBJ1-5; a weak D match, TRBD1 (5 bases). The V and J ends lost 0 bases and 5 bases respectively, with 11 bases between them. CDR3 length equals 14 residues. Germline assignment: CDR1 DFQATT and CDR2 SNEGSKA (reference sequence). The CDR3 DNA reads TGCAGTGCTAGAGAGGTGGGAGGGGATCAGCCCCAGCATTTT. This sequence encodes CSAREVGGDQPQHF.

This clonotype was observed a few times. The V and J genes are TRBV7-2 and TRBJ2-3; TRBD2 aligns across 9 bases. The CDR3 runs 16 residues. Trimming at V came to 5 bases and at J to 2 bases, leaving 8 bases not matched to a gene. From germline, CDR1 is SGHTA and CDR2 FQGNSA. The CDR3: CASSRISGGYTDTQYF. The CDR3 coding sequence is TGTGCCAGCAGCCGTATTAGCGGGGGATACACAGATACGCAGTATTTT.

The chain couples TRBV10-2 to TRBJ1-5; no definite D call. Deletions cut 2 bases from V and 7 bases from J, with 9 bases between. The CDR3 consists of 13 residues. CDR1 is WSHSY, CDR2 SAAADI, per germline. The CDR3 DNA is TGCGCCAGCAGTGAGGGGGTTGCGCAGCCCCAGCATTTT. Protein sequence: CASSEGVAQPQHF.

The rearrangement links TRBV9 to TRBJ1-1; D gene uncertain. Germline loops: CDR1 SGDLS, CDR2 YYNGEE. This CDR3 is 14 amino acids long. The germline V and J ends were trimmed by 0 bases and 4 bases, with 10 bases remaining between them. The CDR3 DNA reads TGTGCCAGCAGCGTAGGCGCCCGTCTCACTGAAGCTTTCTTT. Translated, it gives CASSVGARLTEAFF.

This rearrangement joins TRBV2 to TRBJ1-2; 8 nucleotides line up with TRBD1. The CDR3 is 17 amino acids. CDR1 and CDR2 from the germline V gene are SNHLY and FYNNEI. V lost 2 bases, J lost 4 bases, and 12 bases stayed unmatched. The CDR3 here is CASSEWAVQGASYGYTF. The CDR3 DNA sequence: TGTGCCAGCAGTGAATGGGCTGTCCAGGGGGCGAGCTATGGCTACACCTTC.

This clonotype appeared many times. The V call is TRBV12-3 or TRBV12-4, the J call TRBJ2-1; TRBD2 aligns across 8 bases. The CDR3 runs 16 residues. Germline trimming cut 4 bases from V and 10 bases from J; bases unmatched to any gene: 15. This CDR3 reads CASSYGSGETFREQFF. DNA for the CDR3: TGTGCCAGCAGTTATGGTAGCGGGGAAACCTTTCGGGAGCAGTTCTTC.

In this sample, this clonotype turned up a few times. A far larger clone lies a single base away; this is likely a read error. The rearrangement joins TRBV7-2 to TRBJ2-3; D unresolved. The CDR3 runs 12 residues. With 2 bases removed from V and 4 bases from J, the gap between germline ends came to 4 bases. The germline CDR1 and CDR2 sequences are SGHTA and FQGNSA. This CDR3 reads CASSLHPDTQYF. The CDR3 DNA sequence: TGTGCCAGCAGCTTACATCCAGATACGCAGTATTTT.

This clonotype came up a few times. V and J are TRBV29-1 and TRBJ2-5, with TRBD1 identical over 8 bases. Judging by the DNA end, TRBJ2-7 fits better; the J call may be wrong. Germline assignment: CDR1 SQVTM and CDR2 ANQGSEA. The CDR3 covers 13 residues. The CDR3 sequence: CSQAGTGINEQYF. The CDR3 bases are TGCAGCCAAGCCGGGACAGGTATCAACGAGCAGTACTTC.

The V gene is TRBV7-9, the J gene TRBJ2-1, with no clear D. The V and J ends lost 1 base and 10 bases respectively, with 17 bases between them. Germline lookup yields CDR1 SEHNR and CDR2 FQNEAQ (reference sequence). This CDR3 comprises 15 residues. CDR3 in DNA: TGTGCCAGCAGCTTAGGTTTTCGCTCTATCACCGAGCAGTTCTTC. Encoded protein: CASSLGFRSITEQFF.

V and J are TRBV6-5 and TRBJ2-6; D is ambiguous. CDR1 MNHEY and CDR2 SVGAGI come from the germline V gene. The ends were cut back, 2 bases at V and 0 bases at J, with 8 bases in the middle. There are 16 residues in the CDR3. As DNA, the CDR3 is TGTGCCAGCAGTTACCTTGACGGCTCTGGGGCCAACGTCCTGACTTTC. Encoded protein: CASSYLDGSGANVLTF.

This clonotype was found once. A read error may explain this, as a much larger clone is one base away. The J gene is TRBJ2-5, the V gene TRBV10-3, with 7 nucleotides matching TRBD1. The CDR3 contains 15 residues. The V gene's germline CDR1 is ENHRY and CDR2 SYGVKD. The CDR3 spells CATSDRQGVGETQYF. CDR3 coding DNA: TGTGCCACCAGTGACAGACAGGGTGTAGGAGAGACCCAGTACTTC.

The J gene is TRBJ2-7, the V gene TRBV24-1; TRBD1 is a possible D gene (5 bases). The CDR3 runs 14 residues. V lost 4 bases and J lost 1, with 10 bases in between. The germline CDR1 and CDR2 sequences are KGHDR and SFDVKD. The CDR3 reads CATSEAGRSYEQYF. The DNA of the CDR3 is TGTGCCACCAGTGAGGCAGGGCGTTCCTACGAGCAGTACTTC.

This clonotype appeared a few times. The chain carries TRBV3-1 and TRBJ1-4; possibly TRBD1 for D (6 bases). The CDR3 is 14 amino acids. With 4 bases removed from V and 4 bases from J, the gap between germline ends came to 10 bases. Per the germline V gene, CDR1 is LGHDT and CDR2 is YNNKEL (reference sequence). The CDR3 spells CASSRGTHNEKLFF. The CDR3, as DNA: TGTGCCAGCAGCCGGGGGACACATAATGAAAAACTGTTTTTT. Looking up the rest from reference TRBV3-1 and TRBJ1-4 gives the full variable domain: DTAVSQTPKYLVTQMGNDKSIKCEQNLGHDTMYWYKQDSKKFLKIMFSYNNKELIINETVPNRFSPKSPDKAHLNLHINSLELGDSAVYFCASSRGTHNEKLFFGSGTQLSVL.

For this clonotype: A much larger clone is a single base away; this may be a read error. This rearrangement joins TRBV10-3 to TRBJ2-3, with TRBD1 as a possible D gene (6 bases). Germline CDR1 reads ENHRY; CDR2 reads SYGVKD. This CDR3 spans 16 amino acids. Trimming left V 8 bases short and J 4 bases short, with 22 bases between. CDR3 DNA: TGTGCCATCGGTCATCACAGGGACGGGGAAGCAGATACGCAGTATTTT. Its protein is CAIGHHRDGEADTQYF.

The gene calls are TRBV20-1 and TRBJ2-3; TRBD1 matches 8 bases. From germline, CDR1 is DFQATT and CDR2 SNEGSKA (reference sequence). V was pared by 7 bases and J by 6 bases, with 9 bases of the junction left unmatched. CDR3 size: 13 residues. DNA for the CDR3: TGCAGTGTAACCGGGACAGGTTTGGATACGCAGTATTTT. Encoded protein: CSVTGTGLDTQYF.

V is TRBV2 and J is TRBJ1-2, with D hard to call. The CDR3 length is 11 residues. V was clipped by 7 bases and J by 3 bases, with 6 bases between them. Germline assignment: CDR1 SNHLY and CDR2 FYNNEI. CDR3 protein: CASNEHYGYTF. The CDR3 nucleotides read TGTGCCAGCAACGAACACTATGGCTACACCTTC.

The J gene is TRBJ2-1, the V gene TRBV11-2; D might be TRBD1 or TRBD2, each matching 5 bases. Germline assignment: CDR1 SGHAT and CDR2 FQNNGV. Trimming removed 1 base from V and 6 bases from J, with 7 bases in between. This CDR3 spans 13 amino acids. CDR3 residues: CASSLGDPNEQFF. The DNA for the CDR3 is TGTGCCAGCAGCTTAGGGGACCCCAATGAGCAGTTCTTC.

This clonotype was observed a few times. V is TRBV24-1 and J is TRBJ2-5, with D possibly matching TRBD2 (6 bases). V was shortened by 2 bases and J by 7 bases, with 13 bases between the two germline ends. Per germline, CDR1 KGHDR and CDR2 SFDVKD. This CDR3 has 14 amino acids. CDR3 nucleotides: TGTGCCACCAGTGATTCTTCGGGGGTCCTGACCCAGTACTTC. Residues: CATSDSSGVLTQYF.

This sequence joins TRBV3-1 and TRBJ2-3; 7 bases align to TRBD2. This CDR3 region has 16 residues. V shed 2 bases and J 3 bases; nucleotides not matched to a gene: 8. CDR1 and CDR2 (germline): LGHDT, YNNKEL (reference sequence). CDR3: CASSQRPTSSTDTQYF. CDR3 DNA: TGTGCCAGCAGCCAAAGACCGACTAGCTCTACAGATACGCAGTATTTT.

This clonotype was counted a single time. This chain connects TRBV2 to TRBJ1-6, with D possibly matching TRBD1 (5 bases). Deletions cut 6 bases from V and 7 bases from J, with 16 bases between. Germline CDR1 is SNHLY and CDR2 is FYNNEI. The CDR3 spans 15 residues. CDR3 sequence: CASRSQGPGNSPLHF. The CDR3, as DNA: TGTGCCAGCAGGAGTCAAGGACCAGGGAATTCACCCCTCCACTTT.

The gene calls are TRBV27 and TRBJ2-7; 12 bases fit TRBD2. The CDR3 consists of 15 residues. After removal of 4 bases from V and 3 bases from J, the junction contained 4 bases not matched to a gene. The germline V gene has CDR1 MNHEY and CDR2 SMNVEV (reference sequence). The DNA for the CDR3 is TGTGCCAGCAGTTCAGGACTAGCGGGGTACTACGAGCAGTACTTC. Protein sequence: CASSSGLAGYYEQYF.

The J gene is TRBJ2-1, the V gene TRBV3-1; no clear D. V was shortened by 1 base and J by 9 bases, with 7 bases between the two germline ends. The germline gives CDR1 LGHDT, CDR2 YNNKEL (reference sequence). This CDR3 region has 12 residues. The CDR3 here is CASSQGLSEQFF. The DNA for the CDR3 is TGTGCCAGCAGCCAAGGGCTGAGTGAGCAGTTCTTC.

This rearrangement joins TRBV21-1 to TRBJ1-5. TRBV21-1 is labeled a pseudogene. The CDR3 contains 17 residues. Here the CDR3 DNA reads TGTGCCAGCAGCAAATATAAAAAGCGTTGGGGCAATCAGCCCCAGCATTTT. Its translation: CASSKYKKRWGNQPQHF.

This chain connects TRBV10-3 to TRBJ2-3; 8 bases align to TRBD2. The germline gives CDR1 ENHRY, CDR2 SYGVKD. The ends lost 0 bases at V and 2 bases at J; junction bases unmatched: 7. The CDR3 is made up of 17 amino acids. The CDR3 bases are TGTGCCATCAGTGAGTCCGCCGGGACTAGTTTCACAGATACGCAGTATTTT. This codes for CAISESAGTSFTDTQYF.